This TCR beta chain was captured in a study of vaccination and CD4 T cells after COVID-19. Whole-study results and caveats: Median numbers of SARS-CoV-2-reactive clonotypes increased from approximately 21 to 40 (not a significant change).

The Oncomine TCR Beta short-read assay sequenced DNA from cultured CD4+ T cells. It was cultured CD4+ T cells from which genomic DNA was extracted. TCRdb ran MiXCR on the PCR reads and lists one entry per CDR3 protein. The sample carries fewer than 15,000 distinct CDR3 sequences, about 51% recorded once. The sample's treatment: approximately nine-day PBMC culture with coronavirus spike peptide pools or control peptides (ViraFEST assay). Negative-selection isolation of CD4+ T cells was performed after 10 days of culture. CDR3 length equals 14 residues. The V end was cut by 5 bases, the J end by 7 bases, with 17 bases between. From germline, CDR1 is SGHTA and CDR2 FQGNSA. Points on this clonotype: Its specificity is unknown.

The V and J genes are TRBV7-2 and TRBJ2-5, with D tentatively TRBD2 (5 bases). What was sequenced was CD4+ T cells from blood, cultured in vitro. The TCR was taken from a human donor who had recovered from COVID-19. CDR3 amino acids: CASSLRAVVGTQYF. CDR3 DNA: TGTGCCAGCAGCCTGAGAGCGGTGGTGGGGACCCAGTACTTC.